The sample holds a few counts of the clone carrying this T cell receptor beta chain. Its cognate antigen is unknown. V lost 0 bases, J lost 4 bases, and 14 bases lay in between. Germline CDR1 is SGDLS and CDR2 is YYNGEE. CDR3 size: 16 residues. Regarding time point: pre-sensitization, week 0. Treatment: therapeutic diphenylcyclopropenone sensitization with weekly scalp DPC. This sample is drawn from a study of human T cells and chemical hapten exposure. Unique molecular identifiers were affixed to discrete cDNA molecules within the library. TCRdb re-called the RACE reads with MiXCR, one entry per CDR3 protein. The table records some 200,000 distinct CDR3 sequences, roughly 30% of them present only once. Whole-study results and caveats: Healthy individuals' immune responses may differ from those of donors, who had alopecia.

The receptor's source is a woman in her 30s with alopecia areata. Some clones in this sample may be carry-over from other donors' samples. The sequencing here drew on whole blood, taken in connection with sensitization to the hapten diphenylcyclopropenone (DPC). The genes are TRBV9 and TRBJ2-1; the D gene is possibly TRBD1 (6 bases). The CDR3 DNA sequence: TGTGCCAGCAGCGTAGGCGGGCAGGGGAGATACAATGAGCAGTTCTTC. Encoded protein: CASSVGGQGRYNEQFF.